This entry lists 2 T cell receptor beta chains sequenced from one sample in a study of T cell responses to AZD1222 COVID-19 vaccine. This table comes from immunoSEQ multiplex PCR, and its TCRdb copy is limited to in-frame clones, with some not included. The sample consists of around 100,000 clones, around 88% of them appearing once. Material: peripheral blood, obtained 28 days after the second AZD1222 dose. These receptors were collected from an adult who received the AZD1222 COVID-19 vaccine.

The gene calls are TRBV6-5 and TRBJ1-2; a weak D match, TRBD1 (5 bases). The CDR3 totals 12 residues. Germline V gives CDR1 MNHEY, CDR2 SVGAGI. V lost 2 bases and J 8 bases, leaving 9 bases between the germline ends. CDR3 bases: TGTGCCAGCAGTTACACAGCAGGGGGCTACACCTTC. It codes for CASSYTAGGYTF.

The chain carries TRBV13 and TRBJ1-4; 7 positions match TRBD1. Germline CDR1 is PRHDT and CDR2 is FYEKMQ (reference sequence). After removal of 2 bases from V and 11 bases from J, the junction contained 11 bases not matched to a gene. There are 15 residues in the CDR3. The CDR3 protein is CASSLLMSEGAKLFF. Written as DNA, the CDR3 is TGTGCCAGCAGCTTATTGATGAGCGAGGGGGCTAAACTGTTTTTT. Filled out from reference TRBV13 and TRBJ1-4, the complete variable domain reads AAGVIQSPRHLIKEKRETATLKCYPIPRHDTVYWYQQGPGQDPQFLISFYEKMQSDKGSIPDRFSAQQFSDYHSELNMSSLELGDSALYFCASSLLMSEGAKLFFGSGTQLSVL.